Described below is a single T cell receptor beta chain sequence and its context. The antigen is undetermined. This sample was taken from a study of healthy donors' naive CD4 and CD8 T cells. This CDR3 has 12 amino acids. Germline V gene data show CDR1 as SQVTM and CDR2 as ANQGSEA. Deletions cut 0 bases from V and 8 bases from J, with 10 bases between. TCR libraries were built from 500 to 550 ng of total RNA by linear amplification. TCRdb reanalysed the reads using MiXCR and keeps one entry per CDR3 protein. The sample includes 150,000 to 200,000 distinct CDR3 sequences, around 74% of them seen just once. Regarding the study as a whole: Negatively charged CDR3s marked CD8+ lineage; positively charged CDR3s marked CD4+ lineage.

Sequenced input: naive CD4+ and CD8+ T cells sorted from blood, pooled from several donors. The V gene is TRBV29-1, the J gene TRBJ1-1; D remains unclear. The clonotype originates from a pool of human donors in good health; the sample pools cells from several healthy donors. The CDR3 sequence: CSVEDRAEEAFF. The CDR3, as DNA: TGCAGCGTTGAAGATAGGGCGGAAGAAGCTTTCTTT.